This T cell receptor beta chain was identified during a study of blood T cells in healthy people across ages. The wider study: Per two T cells, template switching captured roughly one barcoded beta molecule.

This clonotype was observed a few times. Its antigen is unknown. Germline loops: CDR1 MNHEY, CDR2 SVGAGI. Trimming took 6 bases from V and 5 from J, leaving 7 bases between them. The CDR3 contains 11 residues. The second PCR ran about 6 to 12 cycles with a sample-barcoded 5' primer and J-beta primers. Every sample produced at least 2.5 million CDR3-containing paired-end reads. MiXCR was run by TCRdb on the 5' RACE reads, yielding one entry per CDR3 protein. The sample records roughly 900,000 distinct CDR3 sequences, roughly 48% being singletons. Study-level points and caveats: Roughly linear declines in TCR beta diversity per million T cells occurred with age.

This clonotype originated in a man aged 25-45 years in good health. What was sequenced was blood. The chain couples TRBV6-5 to TRBJ2-5; D uncertain. CDR3: CASRRTETQYF. The CDR3 DNA follows: TGTGCCAGCAGGAGGACCGAGACCCAGTACTTC.